This T cell receptor beta chain was captured by sequencing in a study of blood T cells in healthy people across ages. The CDR3 is made up of 13 amino acids. In its sample, this clonotype was seen a few times. Each donor was a healthy Caucasian individual from Russia, aged roughly 6 to 90. With a J-beta primer mix and a sample-barcoded 5' primer, a second PCR ran about 7 to 11 cycles. From the 5' RACE reads, TCRdb called clonotypes with MiXCR, one entry per CDR3 protein. The sample has around 990,000 distinct CDR3 sequences; almost 25% are singletons. Another study also made use of these data, one on T cells of mothers and their children. That investigation notes: Donation was provided by three healthy Caucasian mothers along with their six children. Reads recorded for TCR beta CDR3 numbered over 8.5 million per mother and several million per child. Regardless of relatedness, pairs show thymic selection shaping TCR recombination output in a similar manner.

The sequenced sample consisted of blood. V usage is TRBV21-1 and J usage is TRBJ2-7; TRBD2 is the table's D call and was not checked against the DNA. TRBV21-1 is described as a pseudogene. The sequence was obtained from a girl aged 2 to 10 in good health. CDR3 nucleotide sequence: TGTGCCAGCAGCAGGACTCAGCCTTACGAGCAGTACTTC. Translating it yields CASSRTQPYEQYF.